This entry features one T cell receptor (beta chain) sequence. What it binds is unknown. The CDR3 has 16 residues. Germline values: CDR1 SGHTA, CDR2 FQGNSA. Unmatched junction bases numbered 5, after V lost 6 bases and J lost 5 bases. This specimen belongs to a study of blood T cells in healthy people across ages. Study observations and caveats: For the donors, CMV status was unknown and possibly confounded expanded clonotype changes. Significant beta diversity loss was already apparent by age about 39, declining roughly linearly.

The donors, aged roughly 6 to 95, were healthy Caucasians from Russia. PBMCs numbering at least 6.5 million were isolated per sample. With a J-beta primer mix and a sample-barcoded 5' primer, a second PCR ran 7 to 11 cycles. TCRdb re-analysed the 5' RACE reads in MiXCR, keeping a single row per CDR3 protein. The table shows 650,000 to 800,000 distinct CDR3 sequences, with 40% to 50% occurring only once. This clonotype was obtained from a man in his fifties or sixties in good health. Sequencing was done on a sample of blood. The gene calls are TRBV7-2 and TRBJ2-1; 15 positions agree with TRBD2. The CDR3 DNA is TGTGCCAGCAGGCCTGGACTAGCGGGGGGGCACAATGAGCAGTTCTTC. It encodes CASRPGLAGGHNEQFF.